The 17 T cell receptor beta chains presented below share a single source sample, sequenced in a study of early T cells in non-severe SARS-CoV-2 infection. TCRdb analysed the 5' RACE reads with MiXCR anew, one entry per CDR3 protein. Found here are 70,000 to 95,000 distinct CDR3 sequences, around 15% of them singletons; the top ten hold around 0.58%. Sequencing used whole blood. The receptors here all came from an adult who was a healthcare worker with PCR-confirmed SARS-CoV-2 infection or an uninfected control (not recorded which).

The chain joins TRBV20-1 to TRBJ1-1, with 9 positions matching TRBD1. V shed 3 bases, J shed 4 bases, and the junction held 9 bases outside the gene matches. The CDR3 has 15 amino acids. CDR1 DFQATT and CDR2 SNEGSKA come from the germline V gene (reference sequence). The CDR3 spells CSASTGQGIITEAFF. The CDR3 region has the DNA TGCAGTGCTAGTACGGGACAGGGCATAATCACTGAAGCTTTCTTT.

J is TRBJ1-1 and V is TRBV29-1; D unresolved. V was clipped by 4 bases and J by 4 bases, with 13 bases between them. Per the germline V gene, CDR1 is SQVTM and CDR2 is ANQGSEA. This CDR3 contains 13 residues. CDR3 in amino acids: CSVVLGSSTEAFF. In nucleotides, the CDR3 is TGCAGCGTTGTGCTGGGCAGTAGCACTGAAGCTTTCTTT. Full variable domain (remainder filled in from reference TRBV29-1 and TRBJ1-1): SAVISQKPSRDICQRGTSLTIQCQVDSQVTMMFWYRQQPGQSLTLIATANQGSEATYESGFVIDKFPISRPNLTFSTLTVSNMSPEDSSIYLCSVVLGSSTEAFFGQGTRLTVV.

CDR3 nucleotides: TGCAGCGGCACAGGGGTTAACAATGAGCAGTTCTTC. This codes for CSGTGVNNEQFF. The rearrangement uses TRBV29-1 and TRBJ2-1; 7 nucleotides match TRBD1. With 7 bases clipped from V and 5 bases from J, the junction kept 5 bases outside the gene matches. From germline, CDR1 is SQVTM and CDR2 ANQGSEA. This CDR3 contains 12 residues.

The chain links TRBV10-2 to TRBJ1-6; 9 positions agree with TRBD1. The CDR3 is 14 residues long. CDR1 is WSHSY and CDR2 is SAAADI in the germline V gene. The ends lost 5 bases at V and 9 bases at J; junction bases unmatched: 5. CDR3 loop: CASSKQGASSPLHF. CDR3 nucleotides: TGCGCCAGCAGTAAACAGGGGGCGAGTTCACCCCTCCACTTT.

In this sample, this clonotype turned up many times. This CDR3 reads CASSSREGYGDTEAFF. The CDR3 nucleotides are TGTGCCAGCAGCTCAAGGGAGGGGTACGGGGACACTGAAGCTTTCTTT. This chain uses TRBV7-2 with TRBJ1-1, with TRBD1 as a possible D gene (5 bases). The CDR3 is 16 residues long. The germline V gene encodes CDR1 SGHTA and CDR2 FQGNSA. V dropped 4 bases and J dropped 3 bases, with 18 bases sitting between them.

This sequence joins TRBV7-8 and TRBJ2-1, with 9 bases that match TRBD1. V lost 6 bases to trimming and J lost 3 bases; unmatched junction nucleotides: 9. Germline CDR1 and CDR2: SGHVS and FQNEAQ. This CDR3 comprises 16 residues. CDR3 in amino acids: CASRKNRGQFYNEQFF. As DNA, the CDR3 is TGTGCCAGCAGAAAAAACAGGGGGCAGTTCTACAATGAGCAGTTCTTC.

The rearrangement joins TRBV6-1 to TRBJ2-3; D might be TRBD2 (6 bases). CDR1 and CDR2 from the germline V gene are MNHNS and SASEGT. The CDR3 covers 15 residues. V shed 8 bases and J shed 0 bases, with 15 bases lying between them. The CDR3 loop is CASGILSGSTDTQYF. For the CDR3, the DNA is TGTGCCAGCGGCATTCTTAGCGGTAGCACAGATACGCAGTATTTT.

CDR3 residues: CASSLQGEGTEAFF. CDR3 DNA sequence: TGTGCCAGCAGCTTGCAGGGAGAGGGCACTGAAGCTTTCTTT. V gene TRBV11-3 combines with J gene TRBJ1-1, with D tentatively TRBD1 (5 bases). The V gene's germline CDR1 is SGHNT and CDR2 YENEEA. Trimming shortened V by 3 bases and J by 4 bases, and 12 bases separated the two germline ends. CDR3 length equals 14 residues.

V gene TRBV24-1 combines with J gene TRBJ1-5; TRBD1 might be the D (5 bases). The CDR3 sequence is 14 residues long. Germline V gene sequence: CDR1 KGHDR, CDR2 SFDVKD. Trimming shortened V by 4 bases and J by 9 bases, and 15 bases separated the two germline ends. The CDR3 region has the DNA TGTGCCACCAGTGACCCGACAGTCCCGGGGCCCCAGCATTTT. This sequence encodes CATSDPTVPGPQHF.

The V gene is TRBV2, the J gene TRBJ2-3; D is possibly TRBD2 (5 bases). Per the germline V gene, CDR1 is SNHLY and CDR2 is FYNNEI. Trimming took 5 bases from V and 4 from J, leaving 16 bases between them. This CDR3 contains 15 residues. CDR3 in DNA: TGTGCCAGCAGTCTGTCGTCGGGGATCGCAGATACGCAGTATTTT. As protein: CASSLSSGIADTQYF.

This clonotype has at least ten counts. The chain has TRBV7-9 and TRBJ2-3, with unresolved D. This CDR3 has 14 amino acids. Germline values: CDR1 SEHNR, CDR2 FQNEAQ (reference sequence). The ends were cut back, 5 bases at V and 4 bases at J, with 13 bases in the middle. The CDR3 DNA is TGTGCCAGCAGCAAAACAGCAGTGGCAGATACGCAGTATTTT. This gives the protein CASSKTAVADTQYF.

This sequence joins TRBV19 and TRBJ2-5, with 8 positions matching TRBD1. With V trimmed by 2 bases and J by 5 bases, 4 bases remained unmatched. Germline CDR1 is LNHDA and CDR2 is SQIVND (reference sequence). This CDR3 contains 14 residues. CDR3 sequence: CASSIQGAKETQYF. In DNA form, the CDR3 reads TGTGCCAGTAGTATACAGGGGGCAAAGGAGACCCAGTACTTC.

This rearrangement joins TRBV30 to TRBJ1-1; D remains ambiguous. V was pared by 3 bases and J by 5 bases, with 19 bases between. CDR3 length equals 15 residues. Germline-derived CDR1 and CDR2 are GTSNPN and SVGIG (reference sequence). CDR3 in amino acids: CAWRKERVLGTEAFF. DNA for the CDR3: TGTGCCTGGAGGAAGGAAAGGGTGCTAGGAACTGAAGCTTTCTTT.

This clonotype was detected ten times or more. The CDR3 sequence: CSVVISYNEQFF. The CDR3 coding sequence is TGCAGCGTTGTGATCTCCTACAATGAGCAGTTCTTC. This chain connects TRBV29-1 to TRBJ2-1; no firm D call. CDR1 and CDR2 (germline): SQVTM, ANQGSEA. The CDR3 consists of 12 residues. V lost 4 bases to trimming and J lost 0 bases, with 4 bases between them.

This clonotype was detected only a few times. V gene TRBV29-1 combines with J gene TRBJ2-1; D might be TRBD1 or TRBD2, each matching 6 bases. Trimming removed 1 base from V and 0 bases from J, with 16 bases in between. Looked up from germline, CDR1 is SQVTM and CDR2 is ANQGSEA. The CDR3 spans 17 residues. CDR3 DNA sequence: TGCAGCGTTGAAGTTGGAGACGGGGGCCGCTCCTACAATGAGCAGTTCTTC. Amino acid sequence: CSVEVGDGGRSYNEQFF.

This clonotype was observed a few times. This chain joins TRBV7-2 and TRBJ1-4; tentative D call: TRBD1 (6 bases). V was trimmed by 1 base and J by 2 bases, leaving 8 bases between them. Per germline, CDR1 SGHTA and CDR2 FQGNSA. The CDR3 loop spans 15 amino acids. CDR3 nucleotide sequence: TGTGCCAGCAGCTTAGTGCAGGGGACTAATGAAAAACTGTTTTTT. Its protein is CASSLVQGTNEKLFF.

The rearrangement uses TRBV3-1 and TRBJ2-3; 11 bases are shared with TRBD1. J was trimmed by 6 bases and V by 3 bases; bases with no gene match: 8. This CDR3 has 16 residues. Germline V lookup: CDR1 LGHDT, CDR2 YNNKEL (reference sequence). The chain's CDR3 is CASSHTGTGGGDTQYF. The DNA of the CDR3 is TGTGCCAGCAGCCACACCGGGACAGGGGGAGGGGATACGCAGTATTTT.